The TCR beta chain under discussion was sequenced for a study of PD-L1 blockade in urothelial cancer. Study in general: Blood was analyzed 3 weeks (second dose) and 6 weeks after treatment start.

Remarks on this clone: Its antigen remains unknown.

Indicated time point: peripheral blood 6 weeks after treatment start. Patients in the study were battling locally advanced or metastatic urothelial carcinoma. The number of samples from each patient was between 1 and 8, taken pretreatment and on-treatment. Study-level findings and limits: Pretreatment peripheral blood TCR clonality that fell below the median predicted better survival among the patients studied.

CDR1 and CDR2 from the germline V gene are SGHNT and YENEEA. CDR3 length equals 15 residues. J gave up 5 bases and V 5 bases, and 5 bases lay outside the gene matches. Measured with immunoSEQ multiplex PCR; TCRdb has only the in-frame clones, and not every one. Found here are around 110,000 clones, 85% to 90% of them singletons; the top ten hold about 1.8%. This material consisted of PBMCs, taken around atezolizumab (anti-PD-L1) treatment. The rearrangement joins TRBV11-3 to TRBJ2-5; TRBD2 matches 13 bases. The TCR was taken from a man in his sixties with urothelial cancer. CDR3 DNA sequence: TGTGCCAGCAGCCCGACTAGCGGGGGGATCGAGACCCAGTACTTC. It encodes CASSPTSGGIETQYF.